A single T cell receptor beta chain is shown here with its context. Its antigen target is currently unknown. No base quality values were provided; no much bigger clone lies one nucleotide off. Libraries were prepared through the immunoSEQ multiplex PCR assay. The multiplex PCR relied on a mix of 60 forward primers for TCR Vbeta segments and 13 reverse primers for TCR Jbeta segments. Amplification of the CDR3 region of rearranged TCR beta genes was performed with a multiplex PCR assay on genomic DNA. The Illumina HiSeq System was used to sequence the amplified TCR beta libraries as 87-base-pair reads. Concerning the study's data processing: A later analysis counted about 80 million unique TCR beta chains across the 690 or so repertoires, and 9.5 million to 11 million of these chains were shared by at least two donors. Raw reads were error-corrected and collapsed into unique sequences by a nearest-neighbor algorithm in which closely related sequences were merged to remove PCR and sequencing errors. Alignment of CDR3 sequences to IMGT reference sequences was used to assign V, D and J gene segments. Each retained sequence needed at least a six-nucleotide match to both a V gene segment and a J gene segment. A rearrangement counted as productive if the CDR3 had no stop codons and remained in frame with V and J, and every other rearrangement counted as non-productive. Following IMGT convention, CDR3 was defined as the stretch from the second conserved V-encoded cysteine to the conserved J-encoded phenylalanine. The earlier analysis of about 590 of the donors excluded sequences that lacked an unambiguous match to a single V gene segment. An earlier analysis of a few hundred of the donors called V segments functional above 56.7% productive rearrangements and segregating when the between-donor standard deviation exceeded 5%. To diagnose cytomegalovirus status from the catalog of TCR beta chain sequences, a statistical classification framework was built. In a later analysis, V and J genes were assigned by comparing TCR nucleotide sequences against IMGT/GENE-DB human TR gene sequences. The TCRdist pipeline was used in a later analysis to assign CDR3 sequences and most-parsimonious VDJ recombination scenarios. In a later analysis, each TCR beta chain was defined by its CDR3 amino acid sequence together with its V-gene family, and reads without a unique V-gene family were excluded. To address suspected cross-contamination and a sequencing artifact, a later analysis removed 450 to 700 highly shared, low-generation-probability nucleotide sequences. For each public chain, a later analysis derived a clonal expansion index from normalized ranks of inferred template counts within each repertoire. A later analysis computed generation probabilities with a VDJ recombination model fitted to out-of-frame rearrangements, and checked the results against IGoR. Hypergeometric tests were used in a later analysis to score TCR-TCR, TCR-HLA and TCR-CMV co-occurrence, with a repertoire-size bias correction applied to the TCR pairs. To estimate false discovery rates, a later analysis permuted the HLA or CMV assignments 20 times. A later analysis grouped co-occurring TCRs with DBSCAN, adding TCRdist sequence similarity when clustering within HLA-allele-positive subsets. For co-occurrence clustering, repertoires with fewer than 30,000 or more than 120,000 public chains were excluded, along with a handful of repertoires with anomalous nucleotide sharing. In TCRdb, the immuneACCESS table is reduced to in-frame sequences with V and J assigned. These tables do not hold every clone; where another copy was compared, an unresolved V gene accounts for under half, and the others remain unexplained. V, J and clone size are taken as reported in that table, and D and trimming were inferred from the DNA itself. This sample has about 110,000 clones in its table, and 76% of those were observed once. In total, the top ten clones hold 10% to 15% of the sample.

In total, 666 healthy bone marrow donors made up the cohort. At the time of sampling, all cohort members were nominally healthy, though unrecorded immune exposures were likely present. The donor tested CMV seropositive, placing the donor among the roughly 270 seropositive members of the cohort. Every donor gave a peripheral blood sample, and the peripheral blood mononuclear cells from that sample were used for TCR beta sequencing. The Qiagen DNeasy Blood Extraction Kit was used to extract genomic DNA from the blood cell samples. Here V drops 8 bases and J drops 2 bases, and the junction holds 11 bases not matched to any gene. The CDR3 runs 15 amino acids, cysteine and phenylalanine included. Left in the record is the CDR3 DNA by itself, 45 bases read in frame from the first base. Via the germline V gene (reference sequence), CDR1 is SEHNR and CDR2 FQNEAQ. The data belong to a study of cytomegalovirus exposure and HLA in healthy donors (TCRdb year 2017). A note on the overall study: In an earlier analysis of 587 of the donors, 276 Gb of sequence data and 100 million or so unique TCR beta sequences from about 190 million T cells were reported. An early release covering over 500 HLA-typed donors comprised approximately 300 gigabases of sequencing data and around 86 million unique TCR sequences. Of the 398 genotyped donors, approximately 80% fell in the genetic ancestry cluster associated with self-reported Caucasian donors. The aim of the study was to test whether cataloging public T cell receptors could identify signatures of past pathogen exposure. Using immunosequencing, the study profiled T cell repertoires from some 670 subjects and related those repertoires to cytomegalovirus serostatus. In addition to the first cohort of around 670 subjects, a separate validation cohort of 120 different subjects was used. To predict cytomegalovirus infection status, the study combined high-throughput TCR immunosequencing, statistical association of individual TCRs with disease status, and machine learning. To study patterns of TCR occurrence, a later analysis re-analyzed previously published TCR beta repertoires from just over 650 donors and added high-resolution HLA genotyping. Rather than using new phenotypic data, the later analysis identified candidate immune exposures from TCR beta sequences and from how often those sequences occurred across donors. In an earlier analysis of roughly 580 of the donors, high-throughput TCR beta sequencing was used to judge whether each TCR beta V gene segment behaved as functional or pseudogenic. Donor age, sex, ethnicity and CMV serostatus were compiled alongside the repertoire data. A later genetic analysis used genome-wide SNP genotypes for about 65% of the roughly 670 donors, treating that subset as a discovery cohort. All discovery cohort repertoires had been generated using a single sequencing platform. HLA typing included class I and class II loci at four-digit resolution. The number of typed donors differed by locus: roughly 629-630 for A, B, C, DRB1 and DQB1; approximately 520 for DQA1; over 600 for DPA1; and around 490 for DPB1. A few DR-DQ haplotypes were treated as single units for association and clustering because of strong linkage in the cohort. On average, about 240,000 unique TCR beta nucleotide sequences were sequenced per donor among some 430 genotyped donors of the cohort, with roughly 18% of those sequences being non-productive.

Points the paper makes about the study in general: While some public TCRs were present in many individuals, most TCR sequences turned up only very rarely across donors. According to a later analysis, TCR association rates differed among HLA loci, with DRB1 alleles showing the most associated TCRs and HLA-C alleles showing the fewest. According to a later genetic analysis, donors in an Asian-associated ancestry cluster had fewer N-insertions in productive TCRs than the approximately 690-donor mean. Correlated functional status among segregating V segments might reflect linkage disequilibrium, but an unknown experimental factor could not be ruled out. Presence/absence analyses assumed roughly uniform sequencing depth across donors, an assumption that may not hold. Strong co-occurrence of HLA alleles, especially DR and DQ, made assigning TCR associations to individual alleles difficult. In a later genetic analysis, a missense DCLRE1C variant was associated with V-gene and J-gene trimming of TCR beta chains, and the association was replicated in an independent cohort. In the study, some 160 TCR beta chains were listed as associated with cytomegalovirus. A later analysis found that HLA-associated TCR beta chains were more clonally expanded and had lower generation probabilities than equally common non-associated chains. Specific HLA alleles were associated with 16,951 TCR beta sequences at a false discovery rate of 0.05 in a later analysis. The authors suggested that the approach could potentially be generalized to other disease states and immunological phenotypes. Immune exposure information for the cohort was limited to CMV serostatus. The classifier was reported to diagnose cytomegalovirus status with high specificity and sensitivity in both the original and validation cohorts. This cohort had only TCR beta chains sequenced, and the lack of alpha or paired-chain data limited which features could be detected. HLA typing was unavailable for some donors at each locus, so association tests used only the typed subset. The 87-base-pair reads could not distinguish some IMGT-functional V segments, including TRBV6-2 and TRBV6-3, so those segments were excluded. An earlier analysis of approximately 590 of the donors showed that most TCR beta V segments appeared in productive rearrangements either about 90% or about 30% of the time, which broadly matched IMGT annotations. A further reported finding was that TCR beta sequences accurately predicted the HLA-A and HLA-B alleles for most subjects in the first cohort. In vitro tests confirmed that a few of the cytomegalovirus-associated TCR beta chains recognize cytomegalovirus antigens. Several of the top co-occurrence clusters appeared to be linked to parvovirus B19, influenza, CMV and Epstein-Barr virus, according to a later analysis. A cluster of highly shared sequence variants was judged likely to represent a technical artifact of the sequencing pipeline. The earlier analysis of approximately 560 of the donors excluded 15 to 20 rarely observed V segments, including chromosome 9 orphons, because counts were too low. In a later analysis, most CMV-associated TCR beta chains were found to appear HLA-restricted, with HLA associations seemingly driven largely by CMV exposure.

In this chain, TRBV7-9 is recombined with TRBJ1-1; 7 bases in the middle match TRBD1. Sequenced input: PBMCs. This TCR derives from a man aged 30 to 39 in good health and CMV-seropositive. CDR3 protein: CASAERGHGNTEAFF. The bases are TGTGCCAGCGCAGAGAGGGGGCATGGAAACACTGAAGCTTTCTTT.